A single sample gave rise to the 13 T cell receptor beta chains below, sequenced in a study of shared clonotypes between healthy human individuals. Only CD45RO-negative cells positively selected for CCR7 counted as naive CD8 cells, so terminally differentiated effector memory CD45RA+ cells were excluded. The protocol was immunoSEQ multiplex PCR, while the TCRdb copy is restricted to in-frame clones and leaves out a portion. Of millions of clones listed, approximately 94% are singletons. What was sequenced was naive CD8+ T cells from PBMCs. These receptors were collected from a man between 18 and 29 years old in good health. Some clones in this sample may be carry-over from other donors' samples.

The chain couples TRBV27 to TRBJ2-1, with no clear D. The CDR3 runs to 15 residues. The V gene's germline CDR1 is MNHEY and CDR2 SMNVEV (reference sequence). The germline V and J ends were trimmed by 7 bases and 4 bases, with 17 bases remaining between them. For the CDR3, the DNA is TGTGCCAGCACTCAAACCGCACCCGAGTACAATGAGCAGTTCTTC. The encoded protein is CASTQTAPEYNEQFF.

The J gene is TRBJ2-7, the V gene TRBV19, with D perhaps matching TRBD1 (5 bases). Germline-derived CDR1 and CDR2 are LNHDA and SQIVND (reference sequence). V gave up 1 base and J gave up 3 bases, with 10 bases separating them. This CDR3 is 14 amino acids long. CDR3 loop: CASSIARQGYEQYF. The DNA for the CDR3 is TGTGCCAGTAGTATAGCAAGGCAGGGCTACGAGCAGTACTTC.

Turning to this clone: Distinct nucleotide sequences in the sample also encode this CDR3. This chain uses TRBV7-8 with TRBJ2-7; TRBD1 aligns across 8 bases. This CDR3 region has 14 residues. Germline CDR1 and CDR2: SGHVS and FQNEAQ. V trimming: 1 base; J trimming: 1 base; junction bases outside the gene matches: 0. The CDR3 is CASSLGTGSYEQYF. Here the CDR3 DNA reads TGTGCCAGCAGCTTAGGGACAGGGTCCTACGAGCAGTACTTC.

The gene calls are TRBV11-2 and TRBJ1-5; D is undetermined. This CDR3 contains 15 residues. Germline V gene lookup returns CDR1 SGHAT and CDR2 FQNNGV. V was cut by 1 base and J by 3 bases, with 10 bases left in between. The CDR3 loop reads CASSLVAEANQPQHF. For the CDR3, the DNA is TGTGCCAGCAGCTTAGTTGCAGAAGCCAATCAGCCCCAGCATTTT.

The chain employs TRBV7-6 and TRBJ2-3; 10 bases match TRBD2. Germline lookup yields CDR1 SGHVS and CDR2 FNYEAQ. V lost 5 bases and J lost 2; bases outside the gene matches: 7. The CDR3 totals 16 residues. The CDR3 region is CASSPSGRAATDTQYF. CDR3 DNA: TGTGCCAGCAGCCCCAGCGGGAGGGCCGCCACAGATACGCAGTATTTT. The full variable domain, in which reference TRBV7-6 and TRBJ2-3 provide the parts outside the CDR3, is GAGVSQSPRYKVTKRGQDVALRCDPISGHVSLYWYRQALGQGPEFLTYFNYEAQQDKSGLPNDRFSAERPEGSISTLTIQRTEQRDSAMYRCASSPSGRAATDTQYFGPGTRLTVL.

The chain is built from TRBV2 and TRBJ2-1; the D gene is possibly TRBD1 (5 bases). Trimming shortened V by 7 bases and J by 5 bases, and 18 bases separated the two germline ends. This CDR3 region has 15 residues. CDR1 and CDR2 from the germline V gene are SNHLY and FYNNEI. CDR3 amino acids: CASKGFSPFNNEQFF. CDR3 bases: TGTGCCAGCAAGGGGTTCTCTCCCTTCAACAATGAGCAGTTCTTC.

The V gene is TRBV6-1, the J gene TRBJ2-4; D gene unclear. Trimming stripped 0 bases from V and 13 bases from J, with 10 bases between. CDR1 is MNHNS and CDR2 is SASEGT in the germline V gene. The CDR3 sequence is 12 residues long. The CDR3 here is CASSEAWGEQYF. CDR3 DNA: TGTGCCAGCAGTGAAGCCTGGGGTGAACAGTACTTC.

This clone was observed a single time. The chain recombines TRBV19 with TRBJ1-5; D possibly corresponds to TRBD1 (5 bases). Deletions cut 5 bases from V and 1 base from J, with 9 bases between. Germline V gene data show CDR1 as LNHDA and CDR2 as SQIVND (reference sequence). There are 14 residues in the CDR3. CDR3 DNA: TGTGCCAGTAGTCAGGGCCCAAGCAATCAGCCCCAGCATTTT. It specifies CASSQGPSNQPQHF.

V gene TRBV2 combines with J gene TRBJ2-7, with D unresolved. The CDR3 consists of 13 residues. V was clipped by 6 bases and J by 0 bases, with 9 bases between them. Germline V CDR1 and CDR2: SNHLY, FYNNEI. The CDR3 DNA reads TGTGCCAGCAGCCCGGGTGTCTCCTACGAGCAGTACTTC. As protein: CASSPGVSYEQYF.

This clone was detected only once. The chain links TRBV18 to TRBJ2-7, with TRBD1 matching over 9 bases. This CDR3 contains 14 residues. Germline-derived CDR1 and CDR2 are KGHSH and LQKENI. J gave up 5 bases and V 2 bases, and 4 bases lay outside the gene matches. CDR3 sequence: CASSPWDRDHEQYF. The CDR3 bases are TGTGCCAGCTCACCATGGGACAGGGACCACGAGCAGTACTTC.

A note on this clone: With a much larger clone just one base away, this may be a read error. Within the sample, other DNA sequences also encode this same CDR3. The genes are TRBV28 and TRBJ2-7; D gene uncertain. This CDR3 region has 11 residues. Germline CDR1 MDHEN, CDR2 SYDVKM. Trimming shortened V by 4 bases and J by 4 bases, and 5 bases separated the two germline ends. The CDR3 DNA sequence: TGTGCCAGCAGTTCCTCATACGAGCAGTACTTC. Translating gives CASSSSYEQYF.

This clone was observed a handful of times. The V call is TRBV6-5, the J call TRBJ1-4, with D possibly being TRBD1 (6 bases). In germline, CDR1 is MNHEY, CDR2 SVGAGI. This CDR3 region has 16 residues. V was cut by 0 bases and J by 8 bases, with 16 bases left in between. CDR3 sequence (DNA): TGTGCCAGCAGTTACTCGGTTGGCAGGGGTGAGGAAAAACTGTTTTTT. It encodes CASSYSVGRGEEKLFF.

Only a few counts were recorded for this clone. The V gene is TRBV7-8, the J gene TRBJ1-1; D unresolved. CDR1 and CDR2 (germline): SGHVS, FQNEAQ. The V and J ends lost 4 bases and 6 bases respectively, with 12 bases between them. This CDR3 spans 13 amino acids. CDR3 bases: TGTGCCAGCAGCTCTTACCGGGTCGCTGAAGCTTTCTTT. This codes for CASSSYRVAEAFF.